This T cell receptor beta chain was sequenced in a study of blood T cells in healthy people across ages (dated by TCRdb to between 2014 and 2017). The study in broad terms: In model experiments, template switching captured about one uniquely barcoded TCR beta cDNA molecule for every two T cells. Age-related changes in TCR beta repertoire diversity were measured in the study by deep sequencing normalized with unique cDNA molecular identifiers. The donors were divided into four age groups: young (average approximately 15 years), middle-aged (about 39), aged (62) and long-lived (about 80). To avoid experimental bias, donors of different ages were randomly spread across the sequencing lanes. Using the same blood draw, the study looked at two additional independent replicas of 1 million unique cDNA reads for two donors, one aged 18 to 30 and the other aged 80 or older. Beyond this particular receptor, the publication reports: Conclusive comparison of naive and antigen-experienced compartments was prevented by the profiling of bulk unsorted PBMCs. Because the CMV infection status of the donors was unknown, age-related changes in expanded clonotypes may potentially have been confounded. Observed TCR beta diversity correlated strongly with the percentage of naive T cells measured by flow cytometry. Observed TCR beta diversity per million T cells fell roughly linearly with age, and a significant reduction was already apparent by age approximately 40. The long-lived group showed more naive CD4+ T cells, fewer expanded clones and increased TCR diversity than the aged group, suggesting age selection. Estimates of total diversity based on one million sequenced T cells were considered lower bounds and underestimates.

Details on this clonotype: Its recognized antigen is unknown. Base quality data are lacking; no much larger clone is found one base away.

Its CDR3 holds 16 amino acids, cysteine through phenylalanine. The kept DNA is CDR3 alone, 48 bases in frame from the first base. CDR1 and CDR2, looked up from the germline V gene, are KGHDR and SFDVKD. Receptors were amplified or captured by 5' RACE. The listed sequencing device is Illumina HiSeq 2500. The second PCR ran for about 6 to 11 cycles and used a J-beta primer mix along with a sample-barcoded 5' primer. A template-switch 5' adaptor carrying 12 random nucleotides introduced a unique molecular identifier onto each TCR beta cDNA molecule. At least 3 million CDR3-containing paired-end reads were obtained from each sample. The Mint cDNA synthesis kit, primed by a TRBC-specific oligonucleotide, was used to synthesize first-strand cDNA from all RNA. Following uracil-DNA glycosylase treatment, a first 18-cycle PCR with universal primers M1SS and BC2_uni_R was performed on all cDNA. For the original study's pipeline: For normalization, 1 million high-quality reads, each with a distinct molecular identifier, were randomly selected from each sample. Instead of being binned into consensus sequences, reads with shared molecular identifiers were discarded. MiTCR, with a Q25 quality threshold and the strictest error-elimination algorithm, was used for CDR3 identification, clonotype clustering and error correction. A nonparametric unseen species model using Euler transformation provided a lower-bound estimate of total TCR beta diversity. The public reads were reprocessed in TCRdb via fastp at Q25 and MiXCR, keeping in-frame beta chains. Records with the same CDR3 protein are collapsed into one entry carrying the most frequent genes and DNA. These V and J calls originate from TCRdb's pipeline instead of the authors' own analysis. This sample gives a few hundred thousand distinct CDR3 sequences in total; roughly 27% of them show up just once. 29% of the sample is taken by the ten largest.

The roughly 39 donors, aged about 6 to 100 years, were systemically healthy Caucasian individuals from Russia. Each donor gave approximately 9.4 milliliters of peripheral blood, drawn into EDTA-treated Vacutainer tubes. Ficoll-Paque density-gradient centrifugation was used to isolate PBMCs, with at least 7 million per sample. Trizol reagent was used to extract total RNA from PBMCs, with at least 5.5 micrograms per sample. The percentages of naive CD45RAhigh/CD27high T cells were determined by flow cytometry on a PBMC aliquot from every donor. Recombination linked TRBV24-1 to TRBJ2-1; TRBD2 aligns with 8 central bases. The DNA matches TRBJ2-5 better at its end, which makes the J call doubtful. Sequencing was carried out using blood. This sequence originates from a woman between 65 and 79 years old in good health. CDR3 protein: CATSRGLAGSGETQYF. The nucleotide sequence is TGTGCCACCAGTCGCGGGCTAGCGGGTTCGGGAGAGACCCAGTACTTC.